What follows are 16 T cell receptor beta chains derived from one specimen sequenced in a study of T cells expressing NK-cell markers. Using the 5' RACE reads, TCRdb records one entry per CDR3 protein without DNA. The sample table includes about 390,000 distinct CDR3 sequences. What was sequenced was blood T cells: a sorted CD56 or NKG2C T cell subset, CD4+ or CD8+ T cells, or bulk PBMC T cells (not recorded which). The receptors were sampled from a woman aged 50 to 60 in good health.

The CDR3 region is CASSTGQTGELFF. This chain links TRBV5-1 with TRBJ2-2; TCRdb calls TRBD1, which cannot be checked without DNA. There are 13 residues in the CDR3. CDR1 and CDR2 from the germline V gene are SGHRS and YFSETQ. Supplemented by reference TRBV5-1 and TRBJ2-2, the full variable domain reads KAGVTQTPRYLIKTRGQQVTLSCSPISGHRSVSWYQQTPGQGLQFLFEYFSETQRNKGNFPGRFSGRQFSNSRSEMNVSTLELGDSALYLCASSTGQTGELFFGEGSRLTVL.

V gene TRBV7-9 combines with J gene TRBJ2-1; TCRdb designates TRBD1, a call that cannot be tested without DNA. The CDR3 is made up of 13 amino acids. CDR1 SEHNR and CDR2 FQNEAQ come from the germline V gene (reference sequence). CDR3 amino acids: CASSSAGMREQFF.

This chain joins TRBV5-1 and TRBJ1-4; the TRBD1 assignment by TCRdb is unverifiable without DNA. Germline CDR1 is SGHRS and CDR2 is YFSETQ. The CDR3 is 14 residues long. CDR3 protein: CASSLSGQGQKLFF.

The J gene is TRBJ2-1, the V gene TRBV5-1; with no DNA, the TCRdb D assignment of TRBD2 cannot be verified. The CDR3 spans 15 residues. Germline CDR1 reads SGHRS; CDR2 reads YFSETQ. The CDR3 sequence: CASSPSGTSFNEQFF.

This CDR3 is CASSALDRASTDTQYF. This chain connects TRBV6-1 to TRBJ2-3; TCRdb calls TRBD1, which cannot be checked without DNA. CDR3 length: 16 amino acids. Germline V CDR1 and CDR2: MNHNS, SASEGT.

The J gene is TRBJ2-7, the V gene TRBV2. From germline, CDR1 is SNHLY and CDR2 FYNNEI. The CDR3 runs 12 residues. CDR3 amino acids: CASSGVSYEQYF.

V and J are TRBV20-1 and TRBJ2-2; TCRdb's D gene call, TRBD1, goes unchecked for lack of DNA. The CDR3 loop spans 15 amino acids. CDR1 DFQATT and CDR2 SNEGSKA come from the germline V gene (reference sequence). This chain's CDR3 is CSANLMGGRTGELFF.

This CDR3 reads CASSLQGTPQETQYF. The gene calls are TRBV5-1 and TRBJ2-5; TCRdb outputs TRBD1, but without DNA this stays unchecked. This CDR3 region has 15 residues. Germline loops: CDR1 SGHRS, CDR2 YFSETQ.

The rearrangement uses TRBV18 and TRBJ2-7. CDR3 length: 14 residues. In germline, CDR1 is KGHSH, CDR2 LQKENI. The CDR3 loop reads CASSPSSNSYEQYF.

The genes are TRBV5-5 and TRBJ2-1; without DNA, the TCRdb call of TRBD1 cannot be checked. Germline V gene sequence: CDR1 SGHKS, CDR2 YYEKEE (reference sequence). The CDR3 runs to 13 residues. The CDR3 here is CASSLGVVDEQFF.

The chain couples TRBV4-2 to TRBJ1-1. Germline V gives CDR1 LGHNA, CDR2 YNFKEQ. The CDR3 contains 17 residues. Here the CDR3 reads CASSQRGTGTPNTEAFF.

The chain joins TRBV30 to TRBJ2-1; no DNA is available, so the TRBD1 call from TCRdb remains unchecked. Germline CDR1 is GTSNPN and CDR2 is SVGIG (reference sequence). The CDR3 is 17 amino acids. The CDR3 is CAWSVYGTQSSYNEQFF.

V is TRBV5-1 and J is TRBJ2-3. From germline, CDR1 is SGHRS and CDR2 YFSETQ. This CDR3 contains 15 residues. CDR3 in amino acids: CASSWTSYFTDTQYF.

The V and J genes are TRBV7-2 and TRBJ2-5; TCRdb designates TRBD1, a call that cannot be tested without DNA. The CDR3 is 15 residues long. CDR1 is SGHTA and CDR2 is FQGNSA in the germline V gene. The CDR3 sequence: CASSFRQGAFETQYF.

The rearrangement uses TRBV7-9 and TRBJ2-2. Germline V gene data show CDR1 as SEHNR and CDR2 as FQNEAQ (reference sequence). CDR3 length: 14 amino acids. The CDR3 protein is CASSFSRVTGELFF.

The J gene is TRBJ2-5, the V gene TRBV5-1; TCRdb's D call, TRBD2, is unchecked because there is no DNA. CDR1 is SGHRS, CDR2 YFSETQ, per germline. The CDR3 consists of 16 residues. This chain's CDR3 is CASSQGGAGSQETQYF. Full variable domain (remainder filled in from reference TRBV5-1 and TRBJ2-5): KAGVTQTPRYLIKTRGQQVTLSCSPISGHRSVSWYQQTPGQGLQFLFEYFSETQRNKGNFPGRFSGRQFSNSRSEMNVSTLELGDSALYLCASSQGGAGSQETQYFGPGTRLLVL.